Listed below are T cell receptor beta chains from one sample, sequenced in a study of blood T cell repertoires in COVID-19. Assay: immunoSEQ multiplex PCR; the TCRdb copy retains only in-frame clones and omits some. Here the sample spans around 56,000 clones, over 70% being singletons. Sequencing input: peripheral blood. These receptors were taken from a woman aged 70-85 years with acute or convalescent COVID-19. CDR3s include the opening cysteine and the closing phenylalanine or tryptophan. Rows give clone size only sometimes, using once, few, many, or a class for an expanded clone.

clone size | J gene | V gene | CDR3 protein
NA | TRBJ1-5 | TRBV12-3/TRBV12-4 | CASSPNSNQPQHF
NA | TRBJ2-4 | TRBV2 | CASRDRGLAKNIQYF
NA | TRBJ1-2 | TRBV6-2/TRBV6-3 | CASSYHLGQEKNYGYTF
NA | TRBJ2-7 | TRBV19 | CASSMGTGFYEQYF
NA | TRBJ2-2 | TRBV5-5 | CASSPGAATGELFF
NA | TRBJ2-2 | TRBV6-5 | CASSSRGPNTGELFF
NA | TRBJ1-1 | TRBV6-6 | CASSRRPFTGAEGYTEAFF
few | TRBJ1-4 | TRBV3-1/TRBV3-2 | CASSQGGATANEKLFF
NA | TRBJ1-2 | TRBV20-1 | CSARSGGYTF
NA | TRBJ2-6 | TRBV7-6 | CASSLRQGANGANVLTF
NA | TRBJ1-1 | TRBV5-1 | CASSSWGGRNTEAFF
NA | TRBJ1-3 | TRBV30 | CAWSVRQVFSGNTIYF
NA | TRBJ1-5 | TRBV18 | CASSPVPGMYQPQHF
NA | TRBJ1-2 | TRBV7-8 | CASSDLSRGYTF
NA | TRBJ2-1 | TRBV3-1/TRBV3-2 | CASSRTGGAVKQFF
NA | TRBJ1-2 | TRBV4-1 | CASSQDRGKDNYGYTF
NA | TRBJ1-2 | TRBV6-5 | CASYPQGDNYGYTF
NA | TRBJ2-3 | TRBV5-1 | CASRVRTGATDTQYF
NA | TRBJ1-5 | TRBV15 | CATSRDREFQPQHF
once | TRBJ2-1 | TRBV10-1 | CASSGGALSNEQFF
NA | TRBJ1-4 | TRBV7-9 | CASSLDRGLREKLFF
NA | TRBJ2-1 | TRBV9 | CASSPGGYNEQFF
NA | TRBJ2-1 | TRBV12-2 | CASRLGLAGGNEQFF
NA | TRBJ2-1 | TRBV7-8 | CASSSSSYNEQFF
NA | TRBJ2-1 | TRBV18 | CASSPPRGSGGYNEQFF
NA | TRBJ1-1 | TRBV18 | CASSEGQKNTEAFF
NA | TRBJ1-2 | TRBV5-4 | CASLPSPGKTGGYTF
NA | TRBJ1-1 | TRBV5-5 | CASSLGPGTEAFF
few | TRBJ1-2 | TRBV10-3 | CAIRVGRGYTF
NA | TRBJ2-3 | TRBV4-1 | CASSQDSGGAQDTQYF
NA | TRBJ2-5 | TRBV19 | CASSMGPKEETQYF
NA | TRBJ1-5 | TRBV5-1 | CASSLGDRAQPQHF
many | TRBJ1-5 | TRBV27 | CASSLEGVGNQPQHF
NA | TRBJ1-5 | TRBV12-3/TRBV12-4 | CASSFDRNQPQHF
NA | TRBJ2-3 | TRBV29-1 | CSVEAGGKTDTQYF
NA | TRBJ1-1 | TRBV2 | CASRDTHTEAFF
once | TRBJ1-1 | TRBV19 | CARPRGTEAFF
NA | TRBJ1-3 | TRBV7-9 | CASSQMKNTIYF
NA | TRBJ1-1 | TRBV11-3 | CASSQGTGLDTEAFF
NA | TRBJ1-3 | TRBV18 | CASSPDRNVGNTIYF
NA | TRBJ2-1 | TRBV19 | CASKPPGQGYNEQFF
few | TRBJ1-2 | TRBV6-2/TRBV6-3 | CASSYRDRGGGYTF
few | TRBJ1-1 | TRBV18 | CASSPWKGANTEAFF
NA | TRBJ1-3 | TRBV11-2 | CASSLQGPGNTIYF
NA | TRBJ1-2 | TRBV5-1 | CASSLDQGGNYGYTF
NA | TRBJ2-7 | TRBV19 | CASSIDRPGGRYEQYF
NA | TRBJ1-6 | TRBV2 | CATSDRKTSYNSPLHF
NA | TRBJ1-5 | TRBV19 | CASKVEEQPQHF
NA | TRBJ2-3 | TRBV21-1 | CATEPFCRGISTDTQYF
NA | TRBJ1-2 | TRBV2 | CASSVDSSSYGYTF
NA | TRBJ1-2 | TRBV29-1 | CSVERGAQGYTF